The TCR beta chain described here comes from a study of T cells in Graves' hyperthyroidism and ophthalmopathy. Per the germline V gene, CDR1 is MGHRA and CDR2 is YSYEKL. V dropped 4 bases and J dropped 1; count of bases not matched to a gene: 22. This CDR3 comprises 21 residues. TCR beta CDR3 region amplification was performed from RNA transcripts. First-round RT-PCR targeting the TCR CDR3 was performed with the HTBI primer set. MiXCR, run by TCRdb on the multiplex PCR reads, gives a single entry per CDR3 protein. This repertoire shows more than 500,000 distinct CDR3 sequences, about 16% found once; its top ten account for over 25%.

V gene TRBV4-1 combines with J gene TRBJ2-1; 7 positions match TRBD2. Material: blood. This TCR came from a woman aged 25 to 45 with Graves' ophthalmopathy. Here the CDR3 DNA reads TGCGCCAGCAGCCCGACTTGGCTGGCGGGAGAGGGGAGCGATTCCTACAATGAGCAGTTCTTC. This gives the protein CASSPTWLAGEGSDSYNEQFF.